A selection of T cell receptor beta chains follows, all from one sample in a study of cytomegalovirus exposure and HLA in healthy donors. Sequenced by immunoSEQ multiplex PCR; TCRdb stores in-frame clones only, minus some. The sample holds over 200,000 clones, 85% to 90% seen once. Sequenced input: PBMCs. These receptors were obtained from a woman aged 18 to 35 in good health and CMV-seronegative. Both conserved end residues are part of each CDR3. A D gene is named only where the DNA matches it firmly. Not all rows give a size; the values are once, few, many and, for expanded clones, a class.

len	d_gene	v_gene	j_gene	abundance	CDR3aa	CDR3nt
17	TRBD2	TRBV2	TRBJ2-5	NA	CAVPGTSGATPGETQYF	TGTGCCGTTCCCGGGACTAGCGGGGCTACACCGGGGGAGACCCAGTACTTC
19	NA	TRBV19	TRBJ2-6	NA	CASSLIGVGVVSGANVLTF	TGTGCCAGTAGTCTGATAGGTGTAGGGGTCGTCTCTGGGGCCAACGTCCTGACTTTC
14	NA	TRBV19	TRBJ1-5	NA	CASSIIRVNQPQHF	TGTGCCAGTAGTATAATCCGAGTGAACCAGCCCCAGCATTTT
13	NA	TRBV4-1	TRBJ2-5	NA	CASSLYAGETQYF	TGCGCCAGCAGCCTTTATGCAGGGGAGACCCAGTACTTC
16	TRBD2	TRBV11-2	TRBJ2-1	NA	CASSLTLSGSGVEQFF	TGTGCCAGCAGCTTAACTCTCAGCGGGAGTGGTGTTGAGCAGTTCTTC
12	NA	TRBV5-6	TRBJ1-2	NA	CASSLGGGGYTF	TGTGCCAGCAGCTTGGGGGGAGGTGGCTACACCTTC
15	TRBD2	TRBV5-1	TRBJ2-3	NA	CASMAGGPNTDTQYF	TGCGCCAGCATGGCGGGAGGGCCGAACACAGATACGCAGTATTTT
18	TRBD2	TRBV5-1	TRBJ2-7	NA	CASSLELRLAALPYEQYF	TGCGCCAGCAGCTTGGAATTGAGACTAGCGGCCCTTCCCTACGAGCAGTACTTC
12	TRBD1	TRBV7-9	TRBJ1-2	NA	CASSPGGSGYTF	TGTGCCAGCAGCCCAGGGGGCTCAGGCTACACCTTC
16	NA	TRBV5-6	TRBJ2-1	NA	CASSLGWESSYNEQFF	TGTGCCAGCAGCTTGGGTTGGGAGAGCTCCTACAATGAGCAGTTCTTC
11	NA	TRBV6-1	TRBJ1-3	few	CASISGNTIYF	TGTGCCAGCATATCTGGAAACACCATATATTTT
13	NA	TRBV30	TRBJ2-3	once	CAWSFPGTDTQYF	TGTGCCTGGAGTTTCCCAGGGACAGATACGCAGTATTTT
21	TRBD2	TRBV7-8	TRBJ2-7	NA	CASSLVGASGIAGGTSPGQYF	TGTGCCAGCAGCTTAGTGGGGGCCTCGGGCATAGCGGGAGGAACATCACCAGGGCAGTACTTC
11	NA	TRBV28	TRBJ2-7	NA	CASRRAYEQYF	TGTGCCAGCCGGAGAGCCTACGAGCAGTACTTC
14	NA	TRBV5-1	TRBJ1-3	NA	CASSLSTSGNTIYF	TGCGCCAGCAGCTTGAGCACCTCTGGAAACACCATATATTTT
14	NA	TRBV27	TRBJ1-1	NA	CASTPGNLNTEAFF	TGTGCCAGCACCCCGGGTAACTTGAACACTGAAGCTTTCTTT
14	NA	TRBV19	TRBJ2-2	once	CASSIGTNTGELFF	TGTGCCAGTAGTATAGGGACAAACACCGGGGAGCTGTTTTTT
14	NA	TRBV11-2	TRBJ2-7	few	CASSLERLGGEQYF	TGTGCCAGCAGCTTAGAGCGTTTGGGGGGCGAGCAGTACTTC
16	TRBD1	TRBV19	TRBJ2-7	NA	CASSYTLDRGFYEQYF	TGTGCCAGTAGTTATACCCTCGACAGGGGATTCTACGAGCAGTACTTC
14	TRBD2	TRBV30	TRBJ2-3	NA	CAWSVLAGVYTQYF	TGTGCCTGGAGTGTACTAGCGGGAGTCTACACGCAGTATTTT
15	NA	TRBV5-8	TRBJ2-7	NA	CASSYGGTGTYEQYF	TGTGCCAGCAGCTATGGCGGGACGGGGACCTACGAGCAGTACTTC
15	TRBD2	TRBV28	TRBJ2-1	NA	CASTRAGGPFNEQFF	TGTGCCAGCACTCGGGCGGGAGGGCCTTTCAATGAGCAGTTCTTC
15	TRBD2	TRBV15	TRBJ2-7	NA	CATSRTTSASYEQYF	TGTGCCACCAGCAGAACGACTAGCGCCTCCTACGAGCAGTACTTC
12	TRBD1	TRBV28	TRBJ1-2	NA	CAGGTGIYGYTF	TGTGCCGGTGGGACAGGGATCTATGGCTACACCTTC
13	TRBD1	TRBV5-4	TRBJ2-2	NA	CASSWDRPGELFF	TGTGCCAGCAGCTGGGACAGGCCGGGGGAGCTGTTTTTT
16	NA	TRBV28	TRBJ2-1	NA	CASSSLRWHSYNEQFF	TGTGCCAGCAGTTCGTTACGCTGGCACTCCTACAATGAGCAGTTCTTC
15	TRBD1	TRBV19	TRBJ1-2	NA	CASSISVDRASGYTF	TGTGCCAGTAGTATATCCGTGGACAGGGCATCTGGCTACACCTTC
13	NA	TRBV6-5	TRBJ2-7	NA	CASSYGGNYEQYF	TGTGCCAGCAGTTACGGCGGGAACTACGAGCAGTACTTC
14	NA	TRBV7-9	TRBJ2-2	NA	CASSASLDAGELFF	TGTGCCAGCAGCGCCTCACTAGATGCCGGGGAGCTGTTTTTT
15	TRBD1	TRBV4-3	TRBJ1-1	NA	CASSQSRQGYTEAFF	TGCGCCAGCAGCCAATCACGACAGGGCTACACTGAAGCTTTCTTT
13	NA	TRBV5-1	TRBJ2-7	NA	CASSWGVTYEQYF	TGCGCCAGCAGCTGGGGGGTTACCTACGAGCAGTACTTC
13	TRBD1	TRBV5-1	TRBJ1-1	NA	CASSLQGDTEAFF	TGCGCCAGCAGTCTACAGGGGGACACTGAAGCTTTCTTT
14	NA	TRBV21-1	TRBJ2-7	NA	CASSTRLVGYEQYF	TGTGCCAGCAGCACCCGACTAGTTGGGTACGAGCAGTACTTC
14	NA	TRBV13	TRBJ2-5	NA	CASSLSSGQETQYF	TGTGCCAGCAGCTTAAGTAGCGGACAAGAGACCCAGTACTTC
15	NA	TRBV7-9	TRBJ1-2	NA	CASSSNRVTNYGYTF	TGTGCCAGCAGCTCAAACAGGGTGACGAACTATGGCTACACCTTC
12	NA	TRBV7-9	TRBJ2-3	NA	CASRYGSDTQYF	TGTGCCAGCAGGTACGGGTCAGATACGCAGTATTTT
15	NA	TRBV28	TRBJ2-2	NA	CASSQRVVGTGELFF	TGTGCCAGCAGCCAGCGGGTTGTCGGCACCGGGGAGCTGTTTTTT
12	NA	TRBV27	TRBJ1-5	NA	CASSERNQPQHF	TGTGCCAGCAGTGAACGGAATCAGCCCCAGCATTTT
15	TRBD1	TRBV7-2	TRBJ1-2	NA	CASSLESGQDYGYTF	TGTGCCAGCAGCTTAGAAAGCGGACAGGACTATGGCTACACCTTC
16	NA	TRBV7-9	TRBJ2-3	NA	CASSSNREPRPDTQYF	TGTGCCAGCAGCTCAAACAGGGAACCTCGTCCAGATACGCAGTATTTT
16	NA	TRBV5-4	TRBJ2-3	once	CASTPQGWFDTDTQYF	TGTGCCAGCACCCCCCAGGGGTGGTTTGACACAGATACGCAGTATTTT
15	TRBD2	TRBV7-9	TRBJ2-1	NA	CASSPGGSSYNEQFF	TGTGCCAGCAGCCCAGGCGGGAGCTCCTACAATGAGCAGTTCTTC
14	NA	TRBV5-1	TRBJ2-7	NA	CASSTAPGNHEQYF	TGCGCCAGCTCGACCGCCCCCGGGAACCACGAGCAGTACTTC
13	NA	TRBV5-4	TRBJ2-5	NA	CASSPQGRETQYF	TGTGCCAGCAGCCCACAGGGCCGGGAGACCCAGTACTTC
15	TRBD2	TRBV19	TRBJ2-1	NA	CASSIRREGYNEQFF	TGTGCCAGTAGTATAAGGCGGGAGGGATACAATGAGCAGTTCTTC
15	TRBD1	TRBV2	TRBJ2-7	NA	CASRKGASTTYEQYF	TGTGCCAGCAGGAAGGGGGCAAGTACAACCTACGAGCAGTACTTC
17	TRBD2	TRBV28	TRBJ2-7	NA	CASSLRGSSGRVYEQYF	TGTGCCAGCAGTTTAAGAGGGAGTAGCGGGAGGGTCTACGAGCAGTACTTC
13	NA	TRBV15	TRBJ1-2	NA	CATSPRGYYGYTF	TGTGCCACCAGCCCGCGAGGGTATTATGGCTACACCTTC
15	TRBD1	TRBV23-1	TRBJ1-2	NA	CASRRDTGQNYGYTF	TGCGCCAGCAGACGAGATACGGGACAGAACTATGGCTACACCTTC
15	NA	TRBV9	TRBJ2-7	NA	CASSVATGTSYEQYF	TGTGCCAGCAGCGTAGCGACGGGAACTTCTTACGAGCAGTACTTC
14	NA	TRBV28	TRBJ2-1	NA	CASTPSSSYNEQFF	TGTGCCAGCACCCCTAGTAGCTCCTACAATGAGCAGTTCTTC
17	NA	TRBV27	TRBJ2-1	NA	CASSLIREISSYNEQFF	TGTGCCAGCAGTTTAATCAGGGAAATCAGCTCCTACAATGAGCAGTTCTTC
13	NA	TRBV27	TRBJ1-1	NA	CASSLGSNTEAFF	TGTGCCAGCAGTTTAGGCTCAAACACTGAAGCTTTCTTT
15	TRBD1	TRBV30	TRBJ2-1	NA	CAWSGLQGVDNEQFF	TGTGCCTGGAGTGGCCTACAGGGGGTCGACAATGAGCAGTTCTTC
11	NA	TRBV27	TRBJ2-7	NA	CASSFEGEQYF	TGTGCCAGCAGTTTCGAGGGCGAGCAGTACTTC